The 15 T cell receptor beta chains reported below all come from one sample, sequenced in a study of naive and memory T cell subsets. An oligonucleotide containing a UMI was ligated to the 3' end of TCR cDNA. Four PCR rounds used nested alpha and beta constant region primers plus the SP2 primer. MiXCR, applied by TCRdb to the 5' RACE reads, yields one record per CDR3 protein. The sample comprises 32,000 or so distinct CDR3 sequences, 16% of which are singletons, and 2.6% rests with the top ten. These receptor sequences come from a female donor in good health.

The table lists this clonotype with a few counts. Given a much more abundant clone one base away, this may be a read error. The rearrangement uses TRBV25-1 and TRBJ1-1; TRBD1 agrees at 7 bases. The CDR3 covers 14 residues. Germline values: CDR1 MGHDK, CDR2 SYGVNS. Trimming at V came to 7 bases and at J to 1 base, leaving 6 bases not matched to a gene. The CDR3 DNA follows: TGTGCCAGCACCCCAGGGACAGCGAACACTGAAGCTTTCTTT. Its protein is CASTPGTANTEAFF.

This clonotype showed up just a few times. The rearrangement uses TRBV5-1 and TRBJ2-5; the D gene could be TRBD1 or TRBD2 (5 bases each). V lost 5 bases and J 5 bases, leaving 16 bases between the germline ends. This CDR3 spans 14 amino acids. Germline values: CDR1 SGHRS, CDR2 YFSETQ. The CDR3, as DNA: TGCGCCAGCAGTTTCGGGACCGGCGGGGAGACCCAGTACTTC. Encoded protein: CASSFGTGGETQYF.

This clonotype came up many times. The chain employs TRBV20-1 and TRBJ1-3; the D is unclear. The CDR3 consists of 13 residues. Germline V lookup: CDR1 DFQATT, CDR2 SNEGSKA (reference sequence). Trimming took 3 bases from V and 2 from J, leaving 8 bases between them. In DNA form, the CDR3 reads TGCAGTGCTAGTGATGGGGCTGGAAACACCATATATTTT. Its translation is CSASDGAGNTIYF.

This clonotype was recorded at least ten times. The gene calls are TRBV29-1 and TRBJ2-7, with 10 bases matching TRBD1. The CDR3 extends over 14 amino acids. Germline CDR1 reads SQVTM; CDR2 reads ANQGSEA. The junction had 7 bases not matched to a gene; V was cut back by 6 bases and J by 2 bases. The CDR3 bases are TGCAGCGTAGGGGACAGGGGCCTCCCCTACGAGCAGTACTTC. Its translation is CSVGDRGLPYEQYF.

In its sample, this clonotype ranks as medium-sized. The rearrangement links TRBV20-1 to TRBJ1-2; no firm D call. The germline V gene has CDR1 DFQATT and CDR2 SNEGSKA (reference sequence). The CDR3 loop spans 11 amino acids. The V end lost 1 base, the J end lost 4 bases, and 4 bases lay between the germline ends. CDR3 region: CSARVGYGYTF. In DNA, the CDR3 is TGCAGTGCTAGAGTTGGCTATGGCTACACCTTC.

This clonotype has a handful of counts. This rearrangement joins TRBV7-2 to TRBJ1-5; D call uncertain. Germline V gene data show CDR1 as SGHTA and CDR2 as FQGNSA. V lost 1 base and J 5 bases, leaving 12 bases between the germline ends. The CDR3 spans 15 residues. In nucleotides, the CDR3 is TGTGCCAGCAGCTTAGATCGACCGGGCGATCAGCCCCAGCATTTT. Translation: CASSLDRPGDQPQHF.

This clonotype is termed medium-sized. The chain links TRBV6-6 to TRBJ2-1; TRBD2 agrees at 12 bases. The V gene's germline CDR1 is MNHNY and CDR2 SVGAGI (reference sequence). The CDR3 has 13 amino acids. V dropped 6 bases and J dropped 7; count of bases not matched to a gene: 1. The CDR3 bases are TGTGCCAGCAGGACTAGCGGGGGAAATGAGCAGTTCTTC. It specifies CASRTSGGNEQFF.

This clonotype was recorded a few times. The chain is built from TRBV20-1 and TRBJ1-2; no firm D call. Looked up from germline, CDR1 is DFQATT and CDR2 is SNEGSKA (reference sequence). The V gene lost 1 base and the J gene lost 4 bases, with 13 bases spanning the gap. This CDR3 region has 14 residues. The CDR3 is CSARVAGLSYGYTF. The CDR3 DNA follows: TGCAGTGCTAGAGTAGCGGGATTAAGCTATGGCTACACCTTC.

The chain's CDR3 is CSAGLSRGARNQPQHF. The CDR3 region has the DNA TGCAGTGCTGGACTGTCGAGGGGGGCCAGAAATCAGCCCCAGCATTTT. V gene TRBV20-1 combines with J gene TRBJ1-5, with D possibly being TRBD1 (6 bases). This CDR3 comprises 16 residues. Germline CDR1 and CDR2: DFQATT and SNEGSKA (reference sequence). Trimming took off 5 bases at V and 4 bases at J, with 21 bases between the two ends.

The chain is built from TRBV5-6 and TRBJ2-3, with D hard to call. Trimming stripped 0 bases from V and 6 bases from J, with 11 bases between. This CDR3 has 14 amino acids. Germline values: CDR1 SGHDT, CDR2 YYEEEE. CDR3 DNA sequence: TGTGCCAGCAGCTTGGCTGGCTGTTTGGATACGCAGTATTTT. Residues: CASSLAGCLDTQYF.

This clonotype was observed a handful of times. The J gene is TRBJ2-7, the V gene TRBV5-1, with 8 bases matching TRBD1. There are 14 residues in the CDR3. Germline CDR1 is SGHRS and CDR2 is YFSETQ. V shed 4 bases and J 2 bases; nucleotides not matched to a gene: 5. The CDR3 sequence is CASSEGQATYEQYF. The CDR3 DNA reads TGCGCCAGCAGCGAGGGACAGGCAACCTACGAGCAGTACTTC. The full variable domain, rest sourced from reference TRBV5-1 and TRBJ2-7, is KAGVTQTPRYLIKTRGQQVTLSCSPISGHRSVSWYQQTPGQGLQFLFEYFSETQRNKGNFPGRFSGRQFSNSRSEMNVSTLELGDSALYLCASSEGQATYEQYFGPGTRLTVT.

This clonotype was observed a few times. This may stem from a read error, because a much larger clone lies one nucleotide away. The rearrangement uses TRBV20-1 and TRBJ1-2, with 8 bases that match TRBD1. CDR1 and CDR2 from the germline V gene are DFQATT and SNEGSKA (reference sequence). The CDR3 has 11 residues. The CDR3 is CRAGGSWGDTF. The DNA of the CDR3 is TGCAGGGCAGGGGGCAGTTGGGGCGACACCTTC.

By sample share, this clonotype is medium-sized. V and J are TRBV20-1 and TRBJ1-5, with no clear D. V lost 0 bases and J 0 bases, leaving 6 bases between the germline ends. Germline V gene data show CDR1 as DFQATT and CDR2 as SNEGSKA (reference sequence). This CDR3 region has 14 residues. The CDR3 coding sequence is TGCAGTGCTAGAGATATATATAGCAATCAGCCCCAGCATTTT. Amino acid sequence: CSARDIYSNQPQHF.

There are many counts of this clonotype. This chain links TRBV6-1 with TRBJ1-5; D not resolved. V lost 1 base and J lost 3, with 10 bases in between. The CDR3 contains 15 residues. From germline, CDR1 is MNHNS and CDR2 SASEGT. The CDR3 spells CASSEEVGNNQPQHF. The CDR3 region has the DNA TGTGCCAGCAGTGAAGAAGTTGGTAACAATCAGCCCCAGCATTTT.

This clonotype was detected many times. V is TRBV20-1 and J is TRBJ2-1; D perhaps matches TRBD2 (6 bases). Germline V gives CDR1 DFQATT, CDR2 SNEGSKA (reference sequence). The CDR3 length is 15 residues. Trimming removed 5 bases from V and 0 bases from J, with 14 bases in between. DNA for the CDR3: TGCAGTGCTCCCTTTGCGGGGAGCTCCTACAATGAGCAGTTCTTC. It is translated as CSAPFAGSSYNEQFF.